This T cell receptor (beta chain) was captured in a study of neurological immune-mediated disorders. This clonotype is medium-sized by share. This CDR3 has 16 residues. V shed 0 bases and J shed 2 bases, with 14 bases lying between them. The germline CDR1 and CDR2 sequences are LGHNA and YSLEER. The cDNA came from 5'RACE with 10-nucleotide random UMIs. TCRdb reprocessed the 5' RACE reads via MiXCR and lists one record per CDR3 protein. The sample lists about 27,000 distinct CDR3 sequences; under 25% were seen once. The specimen sequenced was PBMCs. The TCR sequence derives from a woman in her sixties in good health. This chain links TRBV4-3 with TRBJ2-7; possibly TRBD1 or TRBD2 for D (6 bases each). Written as DNA, the CDR3 is TGCGCCAGCAGCCAAGATTTGACGGGGGCCCCCTACGAGCAGTACTTC. Its protein product is CASSQDLTGAPYEQYF.